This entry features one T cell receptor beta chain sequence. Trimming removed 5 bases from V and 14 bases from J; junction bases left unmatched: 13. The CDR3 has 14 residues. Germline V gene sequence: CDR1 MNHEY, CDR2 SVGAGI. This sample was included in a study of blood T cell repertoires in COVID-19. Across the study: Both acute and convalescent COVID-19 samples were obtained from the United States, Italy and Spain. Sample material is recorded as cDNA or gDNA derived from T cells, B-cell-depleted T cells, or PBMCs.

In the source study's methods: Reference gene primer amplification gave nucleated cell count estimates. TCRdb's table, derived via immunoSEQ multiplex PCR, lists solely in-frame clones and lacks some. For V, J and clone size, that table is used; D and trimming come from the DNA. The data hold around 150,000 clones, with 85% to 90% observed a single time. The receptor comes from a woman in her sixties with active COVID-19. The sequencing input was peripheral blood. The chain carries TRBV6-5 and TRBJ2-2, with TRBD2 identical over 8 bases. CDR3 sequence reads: CASSIRGGTMGLFF. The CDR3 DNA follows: TGTGCCAGCAGTATCCGGGGGGGAACAATGGGCCTGTTTTTT.